The 25 T cell receptor beta chains in this list originate from one sample, sequenced in a study of beta chain features in type 1 diabetes. Expressed TCRB transcripts were sequenced, since all the RNA that had been isolated was reverse transcribed. The repertoire was sequenced with immunoSEQ multiplex PCR; TCRdb's copy has only in-frame clones and lacks some. The sample lists 160,000 or so clones, approximately 10% occurring once. Sequencing input: central memory CD4+ T cells from blood. The receptors were sampled from a man between 18 and 29 years old in good health.

In its sample, this clone was seen a few times. V gene TRBV29-1 combines with J gene TRBJ1-3; D is uncertain. With 4 bases removed from V and 0 bases from J, the gap between germline ends came to 7 bases. Germline CDR1 is SQVTM and CDR2 is ANQGSEA. This CDR3 comprises 13 residues. CDR3 amino acids: CSVGASSGNTIYF. The CDR3 DNA is TGCAGCGTTGGGGCAAGCTCTGGAAACACCATATATTTT.

This clone was observed a handful of times. The V gene is TRBV7-9, the J gene TRBJ2-2; D perhaps matches TRBD1 (6 bases). V lost 5 bases and J 1 base, leaving 14 bases between the germline ends. Germline CDR1 reads SEHNR; CDR2 reads FQNEAQ (reference sequence). The CDR3 runs 16 residues. DNA of the CDR3: TGTGCCAGCAGCCCCTGGGGGCCTGGGAACACCGGGGAGCTGTTTTTT. Its protein is CASSPWGPGNTGELFF.

The genes are TRBV28 and TRBJ1-2; tentative D call: TRBD1 (5 bases). The germline gives CDR1 MDHEN, CDR2 SYDVKM. Trimming took off 8 bases at V and 1 base at J, with 14 bases between the two ends. The CDR3 length is 14 residues. CDR3 in amino acids: CASSRLGGNYGYTF. CDR3 nucleotides: TGTGCCAGCTCAAGACTCGGGGGTAACTATGGCTACACCTTC.

This clone was detected only a few times. The chain carries TRBV27 and TRBJ1-5, with TRBD1 matching over 9 bases. This CDR3 is 14 amino acids long. V lost 5 bases, J lost 7 bases, and 6 bases stayed unmatched. The V gene's germline CDR1 is MNHEY and CDR2 SMNVEV (reference sequence). The CDR3 region is CASSTGQGSQPQHF. CDR3 DNA sequence: TGTGCCAGCAGTACCGGACAGGGGAGCCAGCCCCAGCATTTT.

The CDR3 sequence: CAISEFRGGAQETQYF. Written as DNA, the CDR3 is TGTGCCATCAGTGAGTTTCGAGGAGGGGCACAAGAGACCCAGTACTTC. The chain couples TRBV10-3 to TRBJ2-5; TRBD2 is a possible D gene (6 bases). Trimming took off 1 base at V and 2 bases at J, with 14 bases between the two ends. This CDR3 has 16 amino acids. The germline gives CDR1 ENHRY, CDR2 SYGVKD.

Notes on this clone: Other DNA sequences in this sample translate to the same CDR3. The V and J genes are TRBV9 and TRBJ1-1; the match to TRBD1 covers 7 bases. CDR1 SGDLS and CDR2 YYNGEE come from the germline V gene. This CDR3 spans 15 amino acids. The junction had 5 bases not matched to a gene; V was cut back by 0 bases and J by 3 bases. CDR3 residues: CASSVGQGRDTEAFF. In nucleotides, the CDR3 is TGTGCCAGCAGCGTAGGACAGGGCCGGGACACTGAAGCTTTCTTT.

This clone was detected a few times. The sample contains more than one DNA sequence encoding this CDR3. The chain's CDR3 is CASSRQGGGGNTIYF. CDR3 nucleotide sequence: TGTGCCAGCAGCAGACAGGGAGGTGGTGGAAACACCATATATTTT. V and J are TRBV9 and TRBJ1-3; 7 positions match TRBD1. Losses at the gene ends were 4 bases for V and 3 bases for J; bases not matched to a gene: 7. The germline V gene has CDR1 SGDLS and CDR2 YYNGEE. The CDR3 has 15 amino acids.

By share, this clone counts as medium-sized. This rearrangement joins TRBV7-8 to TRBJ2-2; unclear D gene. The CDR3 loop spans 13 amino acids. Trimming pared 4 bases from V and 7 bases from J, leaving 10 bases between. Germline lookup yields CDR1 SGHVS and CDR2 FQNEAQ. The CDR3 sequence is CASSSRLGGELFF. CDR3 sequence (DNA): TGTGCCAGCAGCTCGCGACTGGGCGGGGAGCTGTTTTTT.

V and J are TRBV9 and TRBJ2-1, with 9 bases that match TRBD2. V lost 0 bases, J lost 4 bases, and 5 bases stayed unmatched. This CDR3 is 16 amino acids long. Germline-derived CDR1 and CDR2 are SGDLS and YYNGEE. The CDR3 DNA reads TGTGCCAGCAGCGTAGGGACTAGCGATAAGTACAATGAGCAGTTCTTC. It translates to CASSVGTSDKYNEQFF.

In this sample, this clone turned up a few times. The chain uses TRBV7-2 and TRBJ2-7; 9 nucleotides line up with TRBD2. Germline V CDR1 and CDR2: SGHTA, FQGNSA. CDR3 size: 16 residues. Trimming at V came to 1 base and at J to 3 bases, leaving 7 bases not matched to a gene. The CDR3 loop is CASSLERAGGGYEQYF. The CDR3 DNA follows: TGTGCCAGCAGCTTAGAACGAGCGGGAGGAGGCTACGAGCAGTACTTC.

The chain employs TRBV14 and TRBJ2-2; the D is unclear. CDR1 is SGHDN, CDR2 FVKESK, per germline. This CDR3 contains 16 residues. Between the trimmed V and J ends, which lost 5 bases and 2 bases, there was a span of 15 bases. The CDR3 region has the DNA TGTGCCAGCAGCGCCAAGAAGGACGTTAACACCGGGGAGCTGTTTTTT. Residues: CASSAKKDVNTGELFF.

This clone appeared a few times. The chain links TRBV5-6 to TRBJ1-5; perhaps TRBD1 as D (5 bases). Germline values: CDR1 SGHDT, CDR2 YYEEEE. V gave up 0 bases and J gave up 4 bases, with 14 bases separating them. CDR3 length: 16 amino acids. The CDR3: CASSLATGGRNQPQHF. For the CDR3, the DNA is TGTGCCAGCAGCTTGGCCACAGGAGGACGGAATCAGCCCCAGCATTTT. Together with reference TRBV5-6 and TRBJ1-5, the CDR3 gives the full variable domain: DAGVTQSPTHLIKTRGQQVTLRCSPKSGHDTVSWYQQALGQGPQFIFQYYEEEERQRGNFPDRFSGHQFPNYSSELNVNALLLGDSALYLCASSLATGGRNQPQHFGDGTRLSIL.

This clone was seen more than once but under ten times. The chain joins TRBV2 to TRBJ2-3, with 11 bases aligning to TRBD2. The germline CDR1 and CDR2 sequences are SNHLY and FYNNEI. The trim removed 6 bases at V and 4 bases at J, leaving 6 bases unmatched. The CDR3 extends over 15 amino acids. This CDR3 is CASRRLAGGPDTQYF. The CDR3 bases are TGTGCCAGCAGGAGGCTAGCGGGGGGCCCAGATACGCAGTATTTT.

The chain employs TRBV5-1 and TRBJ2-5; possible D gene TRBD1, 5 bases. Trimming cost V 0 bases and J 5 bases, with 11 bases left between them. Germline-derived CDR1 and CDR2 are SGHRS and YFSETQ. The CDR3 has 14 residues. As DNA, the CDR3 is TGCGCCAGCAGCTTGGTCAGGGTGGGGGAGACCCAGTACTTC. Amino acid sequence: CASSLVRVGETQYF. Filled out from reference TRBV5-1 and TRBJ2-5, the complete variable domain reads KAGVTQTPRYLIKTRGQQVTLSCSPISGHRSVSWYQQTPGQGLQFLFEYFSETQRNKGNFPGRFSGRQFSNSRSEMNVSTLELGDSALYLCASSLVRVGETQYFGPGTRLLVL.

DNA for the CDR3: TGTGCCAGCATGCGGGGCCGGGGGGAGACCCAGTACTTC. The encoded protein is CASMRGRGETQYF. The rearrangement uses TRBV5-4 and TRBJ2-5, with a weak D call TRBD2 (6 bases). The CDR3 runs to 13 residues. V lost 6 bases, J lost 5 bases, and 14 bases lay in between. Germline loops: CDR1 SGHNT, CDR2 YYREEE (reference sequence).

This clone was seen repeatedly, ten times or more. The chain is built from TRBV4-3 and TRBJ1-1; unclear D gene. Trimming cost V 0 bases and J 0 bases, with 8 bases left between them. Germline assignment: CDR1 LGHNA and CDR2 YSLEER. CDR3 length: 15 amino acids. CDR3 bases: TGCGCCAGCAGCCAAGAGGAAAGGGTGAACACTGAAGCTTTCTTT. Encoded protein: CASSQEERVNTEAFF.

This clone was recorded a few times. The chain uses TRBV6-5 and TRBJ2-7; 7 bases match TRBD1. Trimming cost V 5 bases and J 1 base; bases outside gene matches: 5. The CDR3 runs to 14 residues. Germline lookup yields CDR1 MNHEY and CDR2 SVGAGI. The CDR3 sequence: CASSRLDRSYEQYF. The CDR3 DNA follows: TGTGCCAGCAGTCGACTGGACAGGTCCTACGAGCAGTACTTC.

This clone was observed a handful of times. The chain is built from TRBV14 and TRBJ1-6; D gene ambiguous. The CDR3 consists of 12 residues. V was cut by 1 base and J by 13 bases, with 8 bases left in between. CDR1 is SGHDN and CDR2 is FVKESK in the germline V gene. The CDR3 nucleotides read TGTGCCAGCAGCCAAGTGGCCGCCCCCCTCCACTTT. Translated: CASSQVAAPLHF.

This clone was counted between two and nine times. J is TRBJ2-1 and V is TRBV28; 8 positions match TRBD2. The CDR3 has 18 residues. The V gene end was trimmed by 6 bases and the J gene end by 1 base; junction bases not matched to a gene: 14. Germline CDR1 reads MDHEN; CDR2 reads SYDVKM. CDR3 protein: CASSLRPTGTRSYNEQFF. CDR3 nucleotides: TGTGCCAGCAGCCTCCGGCCAACCGGGACTAGGTCCTACAATGAGCAGTTCTTC. The full variable domain, rest sourced from reference TRBV28 and TRBJ2-1, is DVKVTQSSRYLVKRTGEKVFLECVQDMDHENMFWYRQDPGLGLRLIYFSYDVKMKEKGDIPEGYSVSREKKERFSLILESASTNQTSMYLCASSLRPTGTRSYNEQFFGPGTRLTVL.

CDR3 in DNA: TGTGCCAGCTCACCACAAGGGCCAGGGGGCTCCACCGGGGAGCTGTTTTTT. Its protein product is CASSPQGPGGSTGELFF. This chain links TRBV18 with TRBJ2-2, with 8 bases fitting TRBD1. The junction had 8 bases not matched to a gene; V was cut back by 1 base and J by 4 bases. The germline gives CDR1 KGHSH, CDR2 LQKENI. There are 17 residues in the CDR3.

The CDR3 sequence is CASSQRRGGFYNEQFF. CDR3 bases: TGTGCCAGCAGCCAAAGGCGCGGGGGCTTCTACAATGAGCAGTTCTTC. The rearrangement joins TRBV11-2 to TRBJ2-1, with D maybe TRBD2 (7 bases). Per the germline V gene, CDR1 is SGHAT and CDR2 is FQNNGV. V lost 5 bases and J 3 bases, leaving 17 bases between the germline ends. This CDR3 comprises 16 residues.

This chain joins TRBV4-3 and TRBJ2-4; possible D gene TRBD2, 6 bases. V was pared by 0 bases and J by 2 bases, with 17 bases between. CDR3 length: 18 amino acids. Germline CDR1 is LGHNA and CDR2 is YSLEER. The chain's CDR3 is CASSQDGGRRLTKNIQYF. The CDR3 bases are TGCGCCAGCAGCCAAGATGGAGGGAGACGTCTTACCAAAAACATTCAGTACTTC.

Only a few counts were recorded for this clone. The chain is built from TRBV6-5 and TRBJ1-1; a weak D match, TRBD1 (6 bases). Germline V CDR1 and CDR2: MNHEY, SVGAGI. The CDR3 has 14 amino acids. V was trimmed by 4 bases and J by 1 base, leaving 10 bases between them. This CDR3 reads CASSSQGSNTEAFF. CDR3 in DNA: TGTGCCAGCAGTTCCCAGGGGTCGAACACTGAAGCTTTCTTT.

The sample holds a few counts of this clone. The chain has TRBV5-1 and TRBJ2-5; 7 positions match TRBD1. Looked up from germline, CDR1 is SGHRS and CDR2 is YFSETQ. This CDR3 is 15 amino acids long. Trimming removed 0 bases from V and 3 bases from J; junction bases left unmatched: 5. The CDR3: CASSLAGTGEETQYF. The CDR3 coding sequence is TGCGCCAGCAGCTTGGCCGGTACAGGGGAAGAGACCCAGTACTTC.

In this sample, this clone turned up a few times. The chain carries TRBV28 and TRBJ2-7, with D maybe TRBD1 (6 bases). Per germline, CDR1 MDHEN and CDR2 SYDVKM. The CDR3 length is 16 residues. V lost 3 bases and J lost 2, with 17 bases in between. CDR3 sequence: CASSFTPQGTTYEQYF. The CDR3 DNA follows: TGTGCCAGCAGTTTTACCCCACAGGGTACAACCTACGAGCAGTACTTC.